This T cell receptor (beta chain) was captured in a study of cytotoxic CD8 clonotypes in ibrutinib-treated CLL (dated by TCRdb to about 2021). About the study as a whole: The cohort was composed of some twelve relapsed/refractory and about 15 treatment-naive patients; IGHV unmutated status was identified in 17 patients. Samples at response were collected after a median of about twelve months of treatment, with a range of about 6 to 40 months. Partial responses were observed in roughly 24 patients and complete responses in 2; after a median follow-up of around 68 months, remission was maintained in 15 or so patients and progression was observed in some 12. Every remission and progressive disease sample was obtained while ibrutinib was still being received by the patients. Of the 90 or so participants in the trial, 20 to 30 had longitudinal samples available. An average of 255,043 productive templates and 94,082 productive rearrangements was obtained per sample. Cryopreserved peripheral blood mononuclear cells were obtained before treatment, at response, and at either sustained remission or disease progression. Points the paper makes about the study in general: At baseline, clonality was higher than in age-matched healthy donors and showed a strong correlation with circulating CD8+ T-cell counts. Lymph node repertoires were not examined, and the timing of sampling was not matched between patients in sustained remission and those whose disease progressed. Clonality rose at ibrutinib response, remained stable during sustained remission, and dropped back toward baseline at progression. Public clonotypes were rare and either shrank or stayed stable during treatment, and the rise in clonality at ibrutinib response reflected expansion of private clonotypes.

The table lists this clone with a few counts. Its antigen remains undetermined. Per-base qualities were not stored, and no clone one base away is much larger. V is pared back by 3 bases and J by 6 bases, with 14 bases lying between the germline termini. The CDR3, from cysteine to phenylalanine, totals 14 residues. The read is trimmed to its CDR3 DNA, 42 bases read in frame from base 1. For CDR1 and CDR2, the germline V gene (reference sequence) lists LNHDA and SQIVND. The label giving this sample's time point can be read as: progressive disease on ibrutinib. For TCR beta library preparation, about 2.2 micrograms of genomic DNA were extracted from the cryopreserved PBMCs. Longitudinal blood samples from CLL patients receiving ibrutinib monotherapy were subjected to high-throughput TCR beta sequencing. The patients took part in an open-label, single-center phase 2 trial of ibrutinib monotherapy. The goal of deep resolution MiSeq sequencing was a depth between 1 in 1 million and 1 in 200,000 T cells, and coverage averaged 10x per clonotype. TCR beta libraries were generated with the immunoSEQ hsTCRB Kit. Turning to the authors' computational methods: ImmunoSEQ Data Assistant and ImmunoSEQ Analyzer were used for data analysis, and V, D and J genes were assigned according to IMGT definitions. Clonality, which ranges from 0 to 1, was calculated by subtracting the normalized Shannon entropy of productive rearrangement frequencies from one. Only overrepresented clonotypes making up at least 0.05% of the repertoire of each patient were included in the public clonotype analysis. Some 13 age-matched healthy donor repertoires from immuneACCESS served as clonality controls. In TCRdb, the immuneACCESS table is reduced to in-frame sequences with V and J assigned. These tables do not hold every clone; where another copy was compared, an unresolved V gene accounts for under half, and the others remain unexplained. Clone size and V and J calls were adopted from that table, with D and trimming inferred from the DNA. Within this sample are over 250,000 clones, with around 76% of them counted one time only. The top ten constitute around 6% of the sample.

This clonotype originated in a human donor with chronic lymphocytic leukemia. The V and J segments used are TRBV19 and TRBJ1-2; a tentative D call is TRBD1 (5 bases match). The source was PBMCs, collected at disease progression, from a patient treated with ibrutinib. The nucleotide sequence is TGTGCCAGTAGTATTGGGCCTACCAGGGATGGCTACACCTTC. It is translated as CASSIGPTRDGYTF.